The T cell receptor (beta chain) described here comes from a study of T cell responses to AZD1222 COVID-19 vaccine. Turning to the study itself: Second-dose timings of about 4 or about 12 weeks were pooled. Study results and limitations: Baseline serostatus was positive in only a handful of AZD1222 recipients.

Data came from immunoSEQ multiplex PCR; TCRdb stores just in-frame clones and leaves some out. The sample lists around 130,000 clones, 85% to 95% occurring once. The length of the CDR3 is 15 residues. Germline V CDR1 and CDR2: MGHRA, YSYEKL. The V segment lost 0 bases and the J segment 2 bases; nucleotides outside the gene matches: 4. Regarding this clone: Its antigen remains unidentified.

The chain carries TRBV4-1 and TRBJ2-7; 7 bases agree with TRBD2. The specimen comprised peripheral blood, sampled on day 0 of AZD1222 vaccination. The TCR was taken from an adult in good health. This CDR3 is CASSQEKAGTYEQYF. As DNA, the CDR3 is TGCGCCAGCAGCCAAGAGAAAGCGGGAACCTACGAGCAGTACTTC.